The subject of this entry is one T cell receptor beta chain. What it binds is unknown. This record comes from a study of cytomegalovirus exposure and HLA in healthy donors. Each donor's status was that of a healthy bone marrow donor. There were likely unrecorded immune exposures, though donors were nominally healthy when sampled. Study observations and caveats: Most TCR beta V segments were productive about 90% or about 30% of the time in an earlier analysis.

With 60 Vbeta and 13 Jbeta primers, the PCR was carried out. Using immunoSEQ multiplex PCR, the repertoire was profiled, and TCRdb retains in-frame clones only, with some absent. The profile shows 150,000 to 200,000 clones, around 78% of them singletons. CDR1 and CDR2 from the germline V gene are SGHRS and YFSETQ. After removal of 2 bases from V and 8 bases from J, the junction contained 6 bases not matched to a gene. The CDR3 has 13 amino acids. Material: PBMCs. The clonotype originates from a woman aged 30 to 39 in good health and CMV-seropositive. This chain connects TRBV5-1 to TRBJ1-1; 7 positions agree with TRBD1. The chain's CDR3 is CASSFLTGTEAFF. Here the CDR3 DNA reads TGCGCCAGCAGCTTCTTGACAGGGACAGAAGCTTTCTTT.